This entry concerns a single T cell receptor (beta chain). Clones were read by immunoSEQ multiplex PCR, and TCRdb kept only the in-frame ones, dropping some. The data contain 30,000 to 40,000 clones, around 90% of them singletons. These data originate in a study of blood T cell repertoires in COVID-19. V gave up 2 bases and J gave up 1 base; unmatched junction bases: 4. This CDR3 is built from 15 residues. Germline loops: CDR1 MNHEY, CDR2 SVGAGI. The sequencing input was peripheral blood. The TCR comes from a man aged 60 to 69 with active or convalescent COVID-19. The rearrangement links TRBV6-5 to TRBJ2-7; 8 nucleotides align to TRBD1. CDR3 DNA sequence: TGTGCCAGCAGTTACCGGGACAGGCGATCCTACGAGCAGTACTTC. Its translation is CASSYRDRRSYEQYF.